This TCR beta chain was recovered during a study of response to subunit inactivated influenza vaccine. Study-wide points: The study's authors posited that every seasonal influenza vaccination enlists few new T cells.

This clonotype was seen a handful of times. What it binds is unknown. The CDR3 has 12 amino acids. Germline values: CDR1 KGHDR, CDR2 SFDVKD. V was pared by 9 bases and J by 5 bases, with 12 bases between. Using its own MiXCR run on the RT-PCR reads, TCRdb lists one record per CDR3 protein. Among some 520,000 distinct CDR3 sequences listed, 16% were seen once. The material sequenced was CD4+ T cells sorted from PBMCs, taken roughly 24 months after vaccination. This clonotype was obtained from a man aged 50 to 75 who received an inactivated influenza vaccine. This chain links TRBV24-1 with TRBJ2-5, with D perhaps TRBD1 (6 bases). The CDR3 DNA sequence: TGTGCCACCCAGGGGTCCGTTGAGACCCAGTACTTC. It encodes CATQGSVETQYF.